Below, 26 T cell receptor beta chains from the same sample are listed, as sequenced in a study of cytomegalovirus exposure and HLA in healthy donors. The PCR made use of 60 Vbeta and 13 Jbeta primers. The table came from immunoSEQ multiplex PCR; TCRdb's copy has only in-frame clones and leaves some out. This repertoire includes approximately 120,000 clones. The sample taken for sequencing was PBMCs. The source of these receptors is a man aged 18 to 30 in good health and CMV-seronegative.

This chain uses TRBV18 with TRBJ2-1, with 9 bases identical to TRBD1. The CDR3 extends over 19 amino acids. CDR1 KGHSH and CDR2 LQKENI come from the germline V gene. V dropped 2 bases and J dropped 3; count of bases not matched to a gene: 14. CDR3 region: CASSPSPGQGKGHYNEQFF. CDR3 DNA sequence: TGTGCCAGCTCACCATCACCGGGACAGGGAAAGGGGCACTACAATGAGCAGTTCTTC.

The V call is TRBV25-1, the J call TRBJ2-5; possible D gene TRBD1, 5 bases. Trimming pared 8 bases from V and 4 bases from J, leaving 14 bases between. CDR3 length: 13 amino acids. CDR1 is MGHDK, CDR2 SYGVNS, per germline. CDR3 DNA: TGTGCCAGCCTACAGGCTGCCGGAGAGACCCAGTACTTC. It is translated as CASLQAAGETQYF. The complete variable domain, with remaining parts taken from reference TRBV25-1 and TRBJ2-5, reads EADIYQTPRYLVIGTGKKITLECSQTMGHDKMYWYQQDPGMELHLIHYSYGVNSTEKGDLSSESTVSRIRTEHFPLTLESARPSHTSQYLCASLQAAGETQYFGPGTRLLVL.

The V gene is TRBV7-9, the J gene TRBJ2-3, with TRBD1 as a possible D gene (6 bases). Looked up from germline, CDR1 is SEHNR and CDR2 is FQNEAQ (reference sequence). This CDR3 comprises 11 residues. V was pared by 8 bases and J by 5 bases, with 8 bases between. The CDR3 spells CASLRGDTQYF. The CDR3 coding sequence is TGTGCCAGCCTCAGGGGAGATACGCAGTATTTT.

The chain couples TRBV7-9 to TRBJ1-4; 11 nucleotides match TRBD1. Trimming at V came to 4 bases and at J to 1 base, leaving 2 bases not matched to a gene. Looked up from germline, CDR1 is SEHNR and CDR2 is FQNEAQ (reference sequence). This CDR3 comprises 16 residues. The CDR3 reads CASSSDRGLTNEKLFF. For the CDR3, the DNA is TGTGCCAGCAGCTCGGACAGGGGGCTAACTAATGAAAAACTGTTTTTT.

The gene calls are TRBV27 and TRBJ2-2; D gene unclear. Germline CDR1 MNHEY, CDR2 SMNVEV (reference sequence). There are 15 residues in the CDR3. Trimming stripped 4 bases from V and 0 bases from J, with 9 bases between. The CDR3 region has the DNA TGTGCCAGCAGTTCGGAACAGTCGAACACCGGGGAGCTGTTTTTT. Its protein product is CASSSEQSNTGELFF.

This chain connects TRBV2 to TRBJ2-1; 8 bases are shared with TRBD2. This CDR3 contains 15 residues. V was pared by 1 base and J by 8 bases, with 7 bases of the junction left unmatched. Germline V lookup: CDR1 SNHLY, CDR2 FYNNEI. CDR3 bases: TGTGCCAGCAGTGAAGAGGGACTAGTTACCGATGAGCAGTTCTTC. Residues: CASSEEGLVTDEQFF. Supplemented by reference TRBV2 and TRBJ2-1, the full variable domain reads EPEVTQTPSHQVTQMGQEVILRCVPISNHLYFYWYRQILGQKVEFLVSFYNNEISEKSEIFDDQFSVERPDGSNFTLKIRSTKLEDSAMYFCASSEEGLVTDEQFFGPGTRLTVL.

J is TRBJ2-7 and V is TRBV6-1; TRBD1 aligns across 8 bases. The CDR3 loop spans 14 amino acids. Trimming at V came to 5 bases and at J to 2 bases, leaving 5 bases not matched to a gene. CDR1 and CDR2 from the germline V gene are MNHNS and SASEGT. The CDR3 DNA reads TGTGCCAGCAGTAAGGGACAGGTCACCTACGAGCAGTACTTC. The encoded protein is CASSKGQVTYEQYF.

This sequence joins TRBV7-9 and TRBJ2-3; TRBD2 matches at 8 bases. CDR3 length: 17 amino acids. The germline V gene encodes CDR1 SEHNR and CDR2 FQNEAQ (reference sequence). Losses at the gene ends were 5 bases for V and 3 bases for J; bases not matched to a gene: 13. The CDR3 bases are TGTGCCAGCAGCCCGTTCAGGCGGGAGGTATCGACAGATACGCAGTATTTT. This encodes CASSPFRREVSTDTQYF.

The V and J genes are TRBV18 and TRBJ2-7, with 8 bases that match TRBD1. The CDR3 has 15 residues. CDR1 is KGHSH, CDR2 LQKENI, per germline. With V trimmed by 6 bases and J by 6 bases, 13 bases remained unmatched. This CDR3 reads CASSLRDRGPLEQYF. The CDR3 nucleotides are TGTGCCAGCTCTCTCCGTGACAGGGGCCCCCTCGAGCAGTACTTC.

CDR3 loop: CASRNQAGGRIYEQYF. CDR3 sequence (DNA): TGTGCCAGCAGGAATCAAGCGGGAGGGCGCATCTACGAGCAGTACTTC. The chain carries TRBV27 and TRBJ2-7; 10 positions agree with TRBD2. V was pared by 6 bases and J by 3 bases, with 11 bases of the junction left unmatched. The germline CDR1 and CDR2 sequences are MNHEY and SMNVEV (reference sequence). The CDR3 extends over 16 amino acids.

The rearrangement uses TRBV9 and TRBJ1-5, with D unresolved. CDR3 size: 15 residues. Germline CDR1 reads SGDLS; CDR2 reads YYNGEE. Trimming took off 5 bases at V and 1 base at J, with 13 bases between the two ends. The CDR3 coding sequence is TGTGCCAGCAGTATGGGCAGCTCAAGCAATCAGCCCCAGCATTTT. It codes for CASSMGSSSNQPQHF.

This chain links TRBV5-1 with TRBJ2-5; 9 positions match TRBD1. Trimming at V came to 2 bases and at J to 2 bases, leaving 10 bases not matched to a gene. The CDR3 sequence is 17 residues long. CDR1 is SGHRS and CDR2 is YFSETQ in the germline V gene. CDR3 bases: TGCGCCAGCAGCTTACTACTGACAGGGGGAAATCAAGAGACCCAGTACTTC. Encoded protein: CASSLLLTGGNQETQYF.

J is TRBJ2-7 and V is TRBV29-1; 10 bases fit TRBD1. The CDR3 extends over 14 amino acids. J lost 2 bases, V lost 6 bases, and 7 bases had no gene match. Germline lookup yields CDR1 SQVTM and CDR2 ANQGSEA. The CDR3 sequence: CSVAGQGTTYEQYF. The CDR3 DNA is TGCAGCGTGGCGGGACAGGGGACCACCTACGAGCAGTACTTC.

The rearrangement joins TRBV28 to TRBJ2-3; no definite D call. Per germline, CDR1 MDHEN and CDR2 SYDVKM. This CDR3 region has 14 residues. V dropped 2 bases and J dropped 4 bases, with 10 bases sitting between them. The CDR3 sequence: CASSLPLGSDTQYF. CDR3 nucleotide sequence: TGTGCCAGCAGTTTACCCCTGGGCTCAGATACGCAGTATTTT.

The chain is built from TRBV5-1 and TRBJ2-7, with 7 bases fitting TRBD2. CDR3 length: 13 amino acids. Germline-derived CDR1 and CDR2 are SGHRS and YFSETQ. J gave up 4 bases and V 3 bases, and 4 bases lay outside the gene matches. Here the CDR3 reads CASSSGTNYEQYF. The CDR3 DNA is TGCGCCAGCAGCTCCGGGACTAATTACGAGCAGTACTTC.

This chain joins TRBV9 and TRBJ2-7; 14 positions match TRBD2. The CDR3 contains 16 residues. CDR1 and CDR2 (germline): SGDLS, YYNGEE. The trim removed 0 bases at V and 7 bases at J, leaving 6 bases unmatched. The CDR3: CASSVGTSGGNDEQYF. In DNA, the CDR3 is TGTGCCAGCAGCGTAGGGACTAGCGGGGGGAATGATGAGCAGTACTTC.

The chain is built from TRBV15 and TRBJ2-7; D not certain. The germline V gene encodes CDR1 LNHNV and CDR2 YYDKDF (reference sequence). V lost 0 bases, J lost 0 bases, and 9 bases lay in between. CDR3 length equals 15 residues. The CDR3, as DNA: TGTGCCACCAGCAGAGATATGCGATCCTCCTACGAGCAGTACTTC. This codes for CATSRDMRSSYEQYF.

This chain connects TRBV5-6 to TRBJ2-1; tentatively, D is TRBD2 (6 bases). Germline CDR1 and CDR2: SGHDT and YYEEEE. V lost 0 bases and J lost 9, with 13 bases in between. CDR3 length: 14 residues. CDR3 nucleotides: TGTGCCAGCAGCTTGGGTAGCGGTGGGAGTGAGCAGTTCTTC. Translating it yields CASSLGSGGSEQFF. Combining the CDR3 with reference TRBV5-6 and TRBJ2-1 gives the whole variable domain DAGVTQSPTHLIKTRGQQVTLRCSPKSGHDTVSWYQQALGQGPQFIFQYYEEEERQRGNFPDRFSGHQFPNYSSELNVNALLLGDSALYLCASSLGSGGSEQFFGPGTRLTVL.

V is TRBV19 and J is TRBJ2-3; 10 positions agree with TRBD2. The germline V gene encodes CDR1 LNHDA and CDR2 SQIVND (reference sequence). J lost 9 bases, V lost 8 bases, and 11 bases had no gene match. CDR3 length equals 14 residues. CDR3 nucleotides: TGTGCCAGTTCCAACCCTAGCGGGAGCGGAACGCAGTATTTT. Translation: CASSNPSGSGTQYF.

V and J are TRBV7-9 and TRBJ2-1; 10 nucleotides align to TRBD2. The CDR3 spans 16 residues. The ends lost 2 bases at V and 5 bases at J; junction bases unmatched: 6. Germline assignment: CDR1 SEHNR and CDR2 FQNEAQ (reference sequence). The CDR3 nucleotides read TGTGCCAGCAGCTTAATACTAGCGGGAATCGACAATGAGCAGTTCTTC. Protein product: CASSLILAGIDNEQFF.

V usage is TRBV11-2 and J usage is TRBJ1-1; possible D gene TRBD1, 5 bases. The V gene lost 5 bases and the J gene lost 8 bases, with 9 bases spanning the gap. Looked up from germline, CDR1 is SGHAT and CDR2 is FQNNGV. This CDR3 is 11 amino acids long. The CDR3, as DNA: TGTGCCAGCAGCCAGGGTTCCGAAGCTTTCTTT. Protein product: CASSQGSEAFF.

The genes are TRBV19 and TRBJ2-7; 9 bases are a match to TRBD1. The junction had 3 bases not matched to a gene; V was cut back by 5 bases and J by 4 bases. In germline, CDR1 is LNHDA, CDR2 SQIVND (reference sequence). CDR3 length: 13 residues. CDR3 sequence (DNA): TGTGCCAGTAGTGTTGACAGGGGGTACGAGCAGTACTTC. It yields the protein CASSVDRGYEQYF.

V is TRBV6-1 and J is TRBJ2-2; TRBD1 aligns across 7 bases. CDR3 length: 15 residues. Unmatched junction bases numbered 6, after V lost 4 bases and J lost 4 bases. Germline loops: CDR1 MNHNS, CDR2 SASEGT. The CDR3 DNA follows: TGTGCCAGCAGTGTACGCCGGGACAGCACCGGGGAGCTGTTTTTT. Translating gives CASSVRRDSTGELFF.

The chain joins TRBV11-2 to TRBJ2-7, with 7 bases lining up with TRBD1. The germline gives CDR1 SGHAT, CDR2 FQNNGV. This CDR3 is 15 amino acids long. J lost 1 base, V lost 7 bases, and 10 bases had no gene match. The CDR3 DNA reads TGTGCCAGCACTACCTCCGGGACAGCTTCCTACGAGCAGTACTTC. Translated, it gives CASTTSGTASYEQYF.

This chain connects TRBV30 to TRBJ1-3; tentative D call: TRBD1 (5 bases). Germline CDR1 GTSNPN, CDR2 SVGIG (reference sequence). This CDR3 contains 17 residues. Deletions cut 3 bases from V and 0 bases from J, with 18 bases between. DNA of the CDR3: TGTGCCTGGAGCTCGTGGGGCCGCAGCCTCTCTGGAAACACCATATATTTT. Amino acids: CAWSSWGRSLSGNTIYF. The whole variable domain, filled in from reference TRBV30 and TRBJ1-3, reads SQTIHQWPATLVQPVGSPLSLECTVEGTSNPNLYWYRQAAGRGLQLLFYSVGIGQISSEVPQNLSASRPQDRQFILSSKKLLLSDSGFYLCAWSSWGRSLSGNTIYFGEGSWLTVV.

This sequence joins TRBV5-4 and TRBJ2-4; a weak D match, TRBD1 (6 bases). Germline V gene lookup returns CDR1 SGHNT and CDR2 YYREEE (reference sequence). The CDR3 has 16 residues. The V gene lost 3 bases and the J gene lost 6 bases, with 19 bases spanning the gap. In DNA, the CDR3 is TGTGCCAGCAGCTCTCTGGGGGCGCTTAGGATAAACATTCAGTACTTC. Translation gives CASSSLGALRINIQYF.